This T cell receptor (beta chain) was sequenced in a study of T cell responses to AZD1222 COVID-19 vaccine listed by TCRdb under 2021. A note on the overall study: AZD1222 recipients with second doses at about 4 weeks or about 12 weeks were pooled, because spike-specific TCR depth and breadth did not differ between schedules. TCR sequencing covered approximately 230 trial participants: 207 given two doses of AZD1222 and about 26 given two doses of MenACWY control vaccine. Enrollment into the trials was organized by age into subgroups of 18-55, 56-69 and 70-plus years, and those subgroups contained approximately 160, 26 and 62 TCR-sequenced participants, respectively. What the study reported, not specific to this receptor: Spike-specific TCR breadth and depth rose significantly after two AZD1222 doses compared with day 0 and with MenACWY recipients. In the small 56-69-year group, the increase in depth fell short of significance, most likely because of low power. Conclusions about previously exposed vaccinees are limited because only a handful of AZD1222 recipients were SARS-CoV-2 seropositive at baseline. Reportedly, close to half of the unique spike-specific TCRs recognized epitopes lying outside the regions that are mutated in the B.1.351 and B.1.1.7 variants. The vaccine-associated CD4 TCRs covered the entire spike protein, and the dominant responses fell in regions 160-218 and 743-854. No day 14 peak-response samples were available, so repertoires were characterized only after the peak T cell response. Participants were mostly white British and included more females than males, and it was suggested by the authors that clonal diversity may have been underestimated.

Comment on this clone: This clone's antigen is unknown. No base qualities exist here, and no much larger clone lies one base off it.

The CDR3 regions of human TCRbeta chains were analyzed by immunosequencing. The original methods were these. TCRs in the repertoires were compared against a reference library of SARS-CoV-2-specific TCRs that had been generated with the MIRA antigen-specificity platform. Breadth was defined as the fraction of unique TCRs that were SARS-CoV-2-associated. Depth was defined as the fraction of total T cells that were SARS-CoV-2-associated. Using the MIRA data, every spike-specific TCR was mapped to the spike region that the TCR reacted to and assigned to either a CD4 or a CD8 class. Log10-transformed breadth and depth values were compared by one-way ANOVA with Sidak's multiple comparisons tests. Here the immuneACCESS table is served through TCRdb, limited to in-frame sequences with V and J called. Missing clones are a known gap in these copies; in checked studies unresolved V genes cover under half, and the rest lacks a known reason. The D gene and trimming were derived from the DNA, and the V and J assignments and clone size from that table. This sample gives 150,000 or so clones in total; approximately 94% of them show up just once. 1.5% to 2% of the sample is taken by the ten largest.

The CDR3 spans 12 residues, from the cysteine through the phenylalanine. CDR3 DNA is the only sequence kept; it has 36 bases, read in frame from the first base. Germline trimming: 6 bases from V, 12 bases from J; junction bases outside gene matches: 4. Read against the paper, the sample's time point label means: baseline before first vaccination. Vaccinee samples came from UK trials COV001 and COV002, including a single-blind randomized controlled phase 2/3 trial of AZD1222 (ChAdOx1 nCoV-19) in healthy adults. For TCRbeta chain sequencing, PBMC samples from trial participants were taken at day 0 and at day 28 after the second dose.

This TCR was sampled from an adult in good health. This material consisted of peripheral blood, taken on day 0 of AZD1222 vaccination. The chain employs TRBV12-3 or TRBV12-4 and TRBJ2-1; 11 central nucleotides agree with TRBD2. CDR3 region: CASSLLAGGQFF. The nucleotides read TGTGCCAGCAGCCTGCTAGCGGGAGGGCAGTTCTTC.